This T cell receptor (beta chain) was obtained from a study of blood T cell repertoires in COVID-19 (TCRdb year 2020). Broadly, across the study: The collaborator samples originated in the United States, Italy and Spain and spanned the acute and convalescent phases of COVID-19. Sample metadata almost always included a de-identified subject ID, COVID-19 status, age in years and sex. The repertoires were made available in a free public database intended to serve as a resource for research on the immune response to SARS-CoV-2. Where available, HLA class I and class II types were taken from metadata supplied by the sample provider and were not determined by assay-based typing. Samples were obtained from the ongoing ImmuneRACE study (first 160 participants) and from approximately 1,200 subjects provided by 6 global collaborators. The material from the prospective study consisted of cDNA or gDNA derived from T cells, B-cell-depleted T cells, or PBMCs. Subjects who had been exposed to COVID-19, were actively infected with it, or had recovered from it provided the deeply sampled blood TCRbeta repertoires that made up the dataset. General conclusions and limits of the study: The amount of clinical and demographic metadata varied by source and participant and was provided uncurated.

Per the germline V gene, SGHTS is the CDR1 and YDEGEE is the CDR2. V is pared back by 4 bases and J by 1 base, with 9 bases lying between the germline termini. Spanning cysteine to phenylalanine, the CDR3 consists of 13 amino acids. Of all the DNA, just the CDR3 is kept, 39 bases in frame from base 1. A remark on this clone: Its binding antigen is unknown. Within one base of it there is no much larger clone, and no base qualities were kept.

TCRbeta CDR3 regions were amplified from genomic DNA using the immunoSEQ Assay, a bias-controlled multiplex PCR. Per the authors' processing: The number of nucleated cells in each sample was estimated from the amplification of reference gene primers within the assay. To quantify the absolute abundance of each unique TCRbeta CDR3 rearrangement, sequence reads were collapsed and filtered. Productive Simpson clonality was computed per sample as the square root of Simpson's diversity index over productive rearrangements. Here the immuneACCESS table is served through TCRdb, limited to in-frame sequences with V and J called. Missing clones are a known gap in these copies; in checked studies unresolved V genes cover under half, and the rest lacks a known reason. Clone size and the V and J calls come from that table; the DNA yielded D and trimming. The sample data list about 270,000 clones, and roughly 85% of these were observed just once. The ten largest clones take up 2.5% to 3.5% of the sample.

Collaborating institutions collected whole blood in K2EDTA tubes following their own protocols. For TCRbeta analysis, collaborator samples were shipped as frozen whole blood, as isolated PBMCs, or as DNA extracted from either sample type. The TCR sequence derives from a woman aged 18-29 years with acute or convalescent COVID-19. The chain is encoded by TRBV5-8 joined to TRBJ2-7; the D gene is perhaps TRBD1, on 5 matching bases. Sequenced: peripheral blood. The CDR3 region: CASSRGWSYEQYF. At the DNA level, the sequence is TGTGCCAGCAGCAGGGGATGGTCCTACGAGCAGTACTTC. The CDR3, completed at both ends by the reference TRBV5-8 and TRBJ2-7 genes, gives the full variable domain EAGVTQSPTHLIKTRGQQATLRCSPISGHTSVYWYQQALGLGLQFLLWYDEGEERNRGNFPPRFSGRQFPNYSSELNVNALELEDSALYLCASSRGWSYEQYFGPGTRLTVT.